These 21 T cell receptor beta chains share one sample of origin, sequenced in a study of blood T cell repertoires in COVID-19. TCRdb's copy holds only in-frame clones and misses some; the assay was immunoSEQ multiplex PCR. The data hold about 400,000 clones, with approximately 86% observed a single time. Sequenced input: peripheral blood. The source is a human donor in a cohort sampled during active COVID-19.

This sequence joins TRBV19 and TRBJ2-1; 7 nucleotides align to TRBD2. The CDR3 sequence is 13 residues long. V dropped 3 bases and J dropped 7; count of bases not matched to a gene: 3. Germline V CDR1 and CDR2: LNHDA, SQIVND (reference sequence). The CDR3 loop reads CASSIVAGNEQFF. The CDR3, as DNA: TGTGCCAGTAGTATTGTAGCGGGTAATGAGCAGTTCTTC.

This rearrangement joins TRBV7-9 to TRBJ1-1, with 7 bases matching TRBD1. The CDR3 is made up of 14 amino acids. The V gene's germline CDR1 is SEHNR and CDR2 FQNEAQ (reference sequence). V was pared by 5 bases and J by 0 bases, with 3 bases of the junction left unmatched. CDR3 sequence reads: CASSRQGLNTEAFF. The CDR3 DNA sequence: TGTGCCAGCAGCCGACAGGGACTGAACACTGAAGCTTTCTTT. Full variable domain (missing parts from reference TRBV7-9 and TRBJ1-1): DTGVSQNPRHKITKRGQNVTFRCDPISEHNRLYWYRQTLGQGPEFLTYFQNEAQLEKSRLLSDRFSAERPKGSFSTLEIQRTEQGDSAMYLCASSRQGLNTEAFFGQGTRLTVV.

The chain carries TRBV3-1 (or the pseudogene TRBV3-2) and TRBJ2-7; D is possibly TRBD2 (6 bases). The CDR3 covers 14 residues. Trimming pared 4 bases from V and 3 bases from J, leaving 13 bases between. CDR1 and CDR2 from the germline V gene are LGHDT and YNNKEL (reference sequence). Written as DNA, the CDR3 is TGTGCCAGCAGCCGGGACTCGAATGACTACGAGCAGTACTTC. Translated, it gives CASSRDSNDYEQYF.

This CDR3 is CSVEPYGAENTEAFF. As DNA, the CDR3 is TGCAGCGTTGAACCCTATGGAGCGGAGAACACTGAAGCTTTCTTT. The chain has TRBV29-1 and TRBJ1-1; the D is unclear. The CDR3 is 15 residues long. Germline values: CDR1 SQVTM, CDR2 ANQGSEA. With 2 bases removed from V and 1 base from J, the gap between germline ends came to 14 bases.

The chain has TRBV10-1 and TRBJ2-1; D is perhaps TRBD2 (5 bases). The germline V gene has CDR1 WNHNN and CDR2 SYGVQD (reference sequence). The CDR3 is 14 amino acids. Between the trimmed V and J ends, which lost 4 bases and 2 bases, there was a span of 9 bases. The CDR3 reads CASSVGVPYNEQFF. DNA of the CDR3: TGCGCCAGCAGTGTCGGGGTACCCTACAATGAGCAGTTCTTC.

This clone was seen only once. The CDR3 reads CAWSSGAYNEQFF. The CDR3, as DNA: TGTGCCTGGAGTTCTGGGGCGTACAATGAGCAGTTCTTC. The gene calls are TRBV30 and TRBJ2-1, with a possible D match to TRBD1 (5 bases). Germline CDR1 is GTSNPN and CDR2 is SVGIG (reference sequence). Trimming took off 2 bases at V and 4 bases at J, with 9 bases between the two ends. This CDR3 is built from 13 residues.

This rearrangement joins TRBV6-1 to TRBJ2-5, with 7 bases that match TRBD2. The germline V gene has CDR1 MNHNS and CDR2 SASEGT. V lost 2 bases to trimming and J lost 5 bases; unmatched junction nucleotides: 5. The CDR3 is 14 amino acids. CDR3 in DNA: TGTGCCAGCAGTGAACATGGACTAGGGGAGACCCAGTACTTC. Protein product: CASSEHGLGETQYF.

The chain has TRBV24-1 and TRBJ2-7; 7 nucleotides match TRBD1. The CDR3 totals 16 residues. Germline assignment: CDR1 KGHDR and CDR2 SFDVKD. V lost 3 bases and J lost 3; bases outside the gene matches: 10. DNA for the CDR3: TGTGCCACCAGTGATGCGGCCGGGACAGCATACTACGAGCAGTACTTC. Translated, it gives CATSDAAGTAYYEQYF.

The rearrangement uses TRBV7-3 and TRBJ2-6; unclear D gene. V was cut by 2 bases and J by 0 bases, with 5 bases left in between. The germline V gene encodes CDR1 SGHTA and CDR2 FQGTGA. The CDR3 is 15 amino acids. The CDR3 spells CASSLLTSGANVLTF. The CDR3 coding sequence is TGTGCCAGCAGCTTACTAACCTCTGGGGCCAACGTCCTGACTTTC.

In DNA form, the CDR3 reads TGTGCCAGCAGCTTGGACGGGAGAACATACAATGAGCAGTTCTTC. Residues: CASSLDGRTYNEQFF. The genes are TRBV5-6 and TRBJ2-1; D might be TRBD2 (6 bases). The V end was cut by 0 bases, the J end by 4 bases, with 11 bases between. The germline V gene encodes CDR1 SGHDT and CDR2 YYEEEE. The CDR3 extends over 15 amino acids.

The chain uses TRBV5-1 and TRBJ2-1; tentative D call: TRBD1 (6 bases). Trimming pared 5 bases from V and 1 base from J, leaving 7 bases between. Germline V gene data show CDR1 as SGHRS and CDR2 as YFSETQ. This CDR3 is built from 13 residues. The CDR3 spells CASSGQSYNEQFF. The DNA for the CDR3 is TGCGCCAGCAGTGGACAGTCCTACAATGAGCAGTTCTTC.

Notes on this clone: The same CDR3 can be traced to other DNA sequences in this sample. The rearrangement joins TRBV9 to TRBJ2-1, with 10 positions matching TRBD2. Germline CDR1 reads SGDLS; CDR2 reads YYNGEE. The CDR3 is 15 residues long. The J segment lost 1 base and the V segment lost 3 bases, leaving 1 base of the junction unmatched. CDR3 DNA sequence: TGTGCCAGCAGCGCTAGCGGGGGATCCTACAATGAGCAGTTCTTC. This codes for CASSASGGSYNEQFF.

This chain joins TRBV4-1 and TRBJ2-7; 10 nucleotides align to TRBD2. The CDR3 is 16 amino acids. Germline CDR1 reads MGHRA; CDR2 reads YSYEKL. V was clipped by 0 bases and J by 4 bases; unmatched bases: 6. Written as DNA, the CDR3 is TGCGCCAGCAGCCAAGATAGGCAGCGGGGGGGGTACGAGCAGTACTTC. It is translated as CASSQDRQRGGYEQYF.

The chain joins TRBV28 to TRBJ2-7, with D perhaps matching TRBD2 (6 bases). Germline V gives CDR1 MDHEN, CDR2 SYDVKM. The V end lost 5 bases, the J end lost 3 bases, and 11 bases lay between the germline ends. The CDR3 runs 13 residues. The CDR3 DNA is TGTGCCAGCAGTACCGACGGGAGCTACGAGCAGTACTTC. Translation gives CASSTDGSYEQYF.

The chain recombines TRBV18 with TRBJ1-3; D might be TRBD1 (6 bases). Germline CDR1 KGHSH, CDR2 LQKENI. The V end was cut by 2 bases, the J end by 4 bases, with 18 bases between. The CDR3 runs 17 residues. The DNA of the CDR3 is TGTGCCAGCTCACCAAATTTTTTTGGGGGCAACGGAAACACCATATATTTT. This codes for CASSPNFFGGNGNTIYF.

On this clone itself: A read error may produce the germline difference seen at one junction end. This sequence joins TRBV6-5 and TRBJ2-2; a weak D match, TRBD2 (6 bases). This CDR3 spans 13 amino acids. The germline CDR1 and CDR2 sequences are MNHEY and SVGAGI. The CDR3 sequence: CASSLSSAGGLFF. The CDR3, as DNA: TGTGCCAGCAGTCTATCTAGCGCCGGGGGGCTGTTTTTT.

This clone was seen once. This chain connects TRBV15 to TRBJ2-1; TRBD2 agrees at 7 bases. V gave up 3 bases and J gave up 10 bases; unmatched junction bases: 15. CDR3 length equals 16 residues. Looked up from germline, CDR1 is LNHNV and CDR2 is YYDKDF (reference sequence). The chain's CDR3 is CATSSSGLSAAMEQFF. In DNA, the CDR3 is TGTGCCACCAGCAGCTCGGGACTATCCGCCGCGATGGAGCAGTTCTTC.

The chain carries TRBV6-5 and TRBJ1-1, with 7 bases matching TRBD1. From germline, CDR1 is MNHEY and CDR2 SVGAGI. The CDR3 has 15 amino acids. The V gene end was trimmed by 5 bases and the J gene end by 0 bases; junction bases not matched to a gene: 6. In nucleotides, the CDR3 is TGTGCCAGCAGTCAACGACAGGGCTTGAACACTGAAGCTTTCTTT. Translated: CASSQRQGLNTEAFF.

This sequence joins TRBV2 and TRBJ2-6; 7 bases line up with TRBD1. V was pared by 6 bases and J by 4 bases, with 9 bases of the junction left unmatched. Germline values: CDR1 SNHLY, CDR2 FYNNEI. The CDR3 is 16 amino acids. CDR3 region: CASSGTDPLGANVLTF. CDR3 nucleotide sequence: TGTGCCAGCAGCGGGACAGATCCTCTGGGGGCCAACGTCCTGACTTTC.

The chain joins TRBV28 to TRBJ1-4; the match to TRBD1 covers 9 bases. With 2 bases clipped from V and 5 bases from J, the junction kept 3 bases outside the gene matches. From germline, CDR1 is MDHEN and CDR2 SYDVKM. This CDR3 has 15 residues. CDR3 in amino acids: CASSLMGQGNEKLFF. The CDR3 bases are TGTGCCAGCAGTTTAATGGGACAGGGAAATGAAAAACTGTTTTTT.

The V and J genes are TRBV29-1 and TRBJ2-5; 7 bases match TRBD1. V gave up 6 bases and J gave up 5 bases; unmatched junction bases: 9. Germline V gene data show CDR1 as SQVTM and CDR2 as ANQGSEA. This CDR3 contains 13 residues. CDR3 DNA sequence: TGCAGCGTGATTCCACAGGGGCGGGAGACCCAGTACTTC. Its translation: CSVIPQGRETQYF.